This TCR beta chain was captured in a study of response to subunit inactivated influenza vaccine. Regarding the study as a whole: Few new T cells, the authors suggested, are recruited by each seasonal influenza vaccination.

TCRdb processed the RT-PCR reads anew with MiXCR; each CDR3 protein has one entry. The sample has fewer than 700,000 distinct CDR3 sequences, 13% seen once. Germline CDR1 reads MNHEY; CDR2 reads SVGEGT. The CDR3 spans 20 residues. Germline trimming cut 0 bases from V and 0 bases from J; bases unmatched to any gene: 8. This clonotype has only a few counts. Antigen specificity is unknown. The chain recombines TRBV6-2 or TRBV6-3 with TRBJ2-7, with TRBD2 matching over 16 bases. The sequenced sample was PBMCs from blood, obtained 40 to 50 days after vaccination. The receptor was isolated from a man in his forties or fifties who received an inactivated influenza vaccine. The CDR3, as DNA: TGTGCCAGCAGTTACTCGAAACCGGGACTAGCGGGAGGGTCCTCCTACGAGCAGTACTTC. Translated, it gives CASSYSKPGLAGGSSYEQYF.